One and the same sample provided the 28 T cell receptor beta chains below, sequenced in a study of regulatory T cells in long-lasting Graves disease. For TCR beta, libraries came from iRepertoire HTBI primers and Arm-PCR of CDR3 regions. In TCRdb, the multiplex PCR reads were re-called with MiXCR into one record per CDR3 protein. This table holds approximately 400,000 distinct CDR3 sequences, approximately 12% found once. Specified time point: newly diagnosed GD, antithyroid drugs for less than 3 months. PBMCs were the source of the RNA used for TCR sequencing. These same data were also listed under a study on T cells in Graves' hyperthyroidism and ophthalmopathy.

The specimen was peripheral blood mononuclear cells (PBMCs), collected at new diagnosis, from a patient treated with antithyroid drugs. The receptor source for this set is a young woman with Graves disease.

Many counts were recorded for this clonotype. The chain has TRBV2 and TRBJ1-6, with a weak D call TRBD1 (5 bases). This CDR3 contains 13 residues. Trimming cost V 3 bases and J 5 bases, with 5 bases left between them. Germline lookup yields CDR1 SNHLY and CDR2 FYNNEI. CDR3 DNA: TGTGCCAGCAGTGACAGGGATAATTCACCCCTCCACTTT. It codes for CASSDRDNSPLHF.

In this sample, this clonotype turned up many times. This chain links TRBV5-5 with TRBJ2-2, with D possibly being TRBD2 (5 bases). Between the trimmed V and J ends, which lost 0 bases and 1 base, there was a span of 10 bases. Germline CDR1 SGHKS, CDR2 YYEKEE (reference sequence). This CDR3 spans 16 amino acids. The DNA for the CDR3 is TGTGCCAGCAGCTTGGGGCGAGGGTGGAACACCGGGGAGCTGTTTTTT. Translation: CASSLGRGWNTGELFF.

This clonotype was counted ten times or more. V is TRBV7-2 and J is TRBJ2-5; D call uncertain. Trimming stripped 0 bases from V and 6 bases from J, with 5 bases between. The CDR3 spans 12 residues. Germline lookup yields CDR1 SGHTA and CDR2 FQGNSA. The CDR3 bases are TGTGCCAGCAGCTTAGCCGGAAAGACCCAGTACTTC. This encodes CASSLAGKTQYF. The full variable domain, in which reference TRBV7-2 and TRBJ2-5 provide the parts outside the CDR3, is GAGVSQSPSNKVTEKGKDVELRCDPISGHTALYWYRQSLGQGLEFLIYFQGNSAPDKSGLPSDRFSAERTGGSVSTLTIQRTQQEDSAVYLCASSLAGKTQYFGPGTRLLVL.

Many counts were recorded for this clonotype. This chain joins TRBV2 and TRBJ2-5, with 7 bases aligning to TRBD1. This CDR3 contains 15 residues. The germline CDR1 and CDR2 sequences are SNHLY and FYNNEI. The V segment lost 1 base and the J segment 5 bases; nucleotides outside the gene matches: 7. The CDR3 DNA reads TGTGCCAGCAGTGAAGGTGTGACAGGGTTGGAGACCCAGTACTTC. Translated: CASSEGVTGLETQYF.

This clonotype was found many times. V gene TRBV29-1 combines with J gene TRBJ2-1; TRBD2 might be the D (7 bases). The ends were cut back, 5 bases at V and 6 bases at J, with 17 bases in the middle. CDR1 is SQVTM, CDR2 ANQGSEA, per germline. This CDR3 has 14 residues. The CDR3: CSVIRGPSGNEQFF. In nucleotides, the CDR3 is TGCAGCGTTATCAGGGGTCCTAGCGGCAATGAGCAGTTCTTC.

This chain links TRBV30 with TRBJ2-1; TRBD2 matches at 9 bases. The V segment lost 1 base and the J segment 2 bases; nucleotides outside the gene matches: 9. Germline V lookup: CDR1 GTSNPN, CDR2 SVGIG (reference sequence). This CDR3 comprises 17 residues. CDR3 loop: CAWSGNRRGGTYNEQFF. In DNA, the CDR3 is TGTGCCTGGAGTGGGAATAGGCGGGGGGGGACCTACAATGAGCAGTTCTTC.

This clonotype came up many times. V gene TRBV2 combines with J gene TRBJ2-1; the D gene is possibly TRBD1 (6 bases). This CDR3 comprises 13 residues. V lost 8 bases to trimming and J lost 7 bases, with 15 bases between them. Germline-derived CDR1 and CDR2 are SNHLY and FYNNEI. The CDR3 reads CASRYYRENEQFF. DNA of the CDR3: TGTGCCAGCCGATATTACAGGGAAAATGAGCAGTTCTTC.

Many counts were recorded for this clonotype. The rearrangement uses TRBV28 and TRBJ2-5, with no clear D. The germline V gene encodes CDR1 MDHEN and CDR2 SYDVKM. The CDR3 spans 13 residues. The V end lost 6 bases, the J end lost 4 bases, and 12 bases lay between the germline ends. The CDR3 sequence is CASSKTTRETQYF. The CDR3 DNA reads TGTGCCAGCAGCAAAACGACCCGAGAGACCCAGTACTTC.

The chain is built from TRBV10-3 and TRBJ1-3; 9 bases align to TRBD1. The length of the CDR3 is 16 residues. Germline assignment: CDR1 ENHRY and CDR2 SYGVKD. With V trimmed by 6 bases and J by 4 bases, 10 bases remained unmatched. CDR3 residues: CAISPLSGQGGNTIYF. CDR3 coding DNA: TGTGCCATCAGCCCCCTTAGCGGACAGGGGGGAAACACCATATATTTT.

Points on this clonotype: A single base is all that separates this from a far larger clone, so a read error is likely. This chain uses TRBV11-2 with TRBJ2-5, with 7 bases aligning to TRBD2. TRBJ2-1 matches the DNA end more closely, so the J call is doubtful. The CDR3 is 18 residues long. Germline CDR1 reads SGHAT; CDR2 reads FQNNGV. In nucleotides, the CDR3 is TGTGCCAGCAGCGCGGGGGTTAACCAGGCGATCCTCTTCAATGAGCAGTTCTTC. Protein: CASSAGVNQAILFNEQFF.

Many counts were recorded for this clonotype. The chain couples TRBV20-1 to TRBJ1-5, with a possible D match to TRBD1 (5 bases). Deletions cut 4 bases from V and 4 bases from J, with 8 bases between. The CDR3 runs 12 residues. CDR1 and CDR2 from the germline V gene are DFQATT and SNEGSKA (reference sequence). CDR3 sequence: CSAKAGNQPQHF. CDR3 bases: TGCAGTGCTAAAGCAGGGAATCAGCCCCAGCATTTT.

Many counts were recorded for this clonotype. This rearrangement joins TRBV4-2 to TRBJ1-5, with 7 positions matching TRBD1. Germline values: CDR1 LGHNA, CDR2 YNFKEQ. Trimming took 7 bases from V and 5 from J; bases not matched to a gene: 8. The CDR3 spans 14 residues. CDR3 bases: TGTGCCAGCACCGATACCGGGACAGATCAGCCCCAGCATTTT. This sequence encodes CASTDTGTDQPQHF.

This rearrangement joins TRBV5-5 to TRBJ1-4; the D gene is possibly TRBD1 (6 bases). CDR1 and CDR2 (germline): SGHKS, YYEKEE (reference sequence). Trimming left V 2 bases short and J 6 bases short, with 11 bases between. This CDR3 comprises 14 residues. CDR3 in DNA: TGTGCCAGCAGCTTACTACAGGGAGATGAAAAACTGTTTTTT. Its protein is CASSLLQGDEKLFF.

This clonotype was counted at least ten times. The chain combines TRBV20-1 with TRBJ2-7; tentatively, D is TRBD1 (6 bases). This CDR3 has 13 residues. Trimming removed 3 bases at V and 4 bases at J, with 13 bases between. CDR1 and CDR2 (germline): DFQATT, SNEGSKA (reference sequence). The CDR3 region is CSASWGRRYEQYF. CDR3 nucleotides: TGCAGTGCTAGTTGGGGGCGGCGGTACGAGCAGTACTTC.

The chain is built from TRBV19 and TRBJ2-3, with D unresolved. V shed 3 bases and J shed 1 base, with 5 bases lying between them. This CDR3 contains 13 residues. Germline V gene lookup returns CDR1 LNHDA and CDR2 SQIVND (reference sequence). The CDR3 protein is CASSIRRTDTQYF. DNA for the CDR3: TGTGCCAGTAGTATCCGCCGCACAGATACGCAGTATTTT.

This clonotype was seen ten or more times. The rearrangement uses TRBV5-5 and TRBJ1-3; D is perhaps TRBD1 (5 bases). Germline-derived CDR1 and CDR2 are SGHKS and YYEKEE (reference sequence). The length of the CDR3 is 14 residues. V dropped 9 bases and J dropped 2 bases, with 15 bases sitting between them. CDR3: CATRTGPTGNTIYF. The CDR3 DNA reads TGTGCCACCCGAACGGGGCCGACTGGAAACACCATATATTTT.

The V gene is TRBV19, the J gene TRBJ2-2; TRBD2 might be the D (5 bases). From germline, CDR1 is LNHDA and CDR2 SQIVND (reference sequence). V lost 6 bases and J lost 3, with 14 bases in between. CDR3 length: 15 residues. In DNA, the CDR3 is TGTGCCAGTAGCGAAGGGAGTGGGTACACCGGGGAGCTGTTTTTT. This sequence encodes CASSEGSGYTGELFF.

This clonotype was picked up many times. V and J are TRBV29-1 and TRBJ1-3; maybe TRBD1 (5 bases). The CDR3 sequence is 14 residues long. Germline CDR1 SQVTM, CDR2 ANQGSEA. The CDR3 loop is CSAGPGSSGNTIYF. In DNA form, the CDR3 reads TGCAGTGCAGGGCCGGGGAGCTCTGGAAACACCATATATTTT.

This clonotype showed up many times. This chain links TRBV6-1 with TRBJ2-2; a weak D match, TRBD2 (5 bases). The CDR3 sequence is 13 residues long. The germline V gene encodes CDR1 MNHNS and CDR2 SASEGT. The ends were cut back, 9 bases at V and 7 bases at J, with 15 bases in the middle. Here the CDR3 DNA reads TGTGCCAGTCGACCTCTAGCTGTCGGGGAGCTGTTTTTT. Translation: CASRPLAVGELFF.

In its sample, this clonotype was seen many times. V gene TRBV20-1 combines with J gene TRBJ2-5; no clear D. The CDR3 runs to 12 residues. Trimming took 4 bases from V and 5 from J, leaving 11 bases between them. Germline V lookup: CDR1 DFQATT, CDR2 SNEGSKA (reference sequence). The CDR3 region has the DNA TGCAGTGCTATCCCGACCTCGGAGACCCAGTACTTC. Residues: CSAIPTSETQYF.

The table lists this clonotype with many counts. V usage is TRBV9 and J usage is TRBJ2-5; D unresolved. V was clipped by 5 bases and J by 3 bases, with 20 bases between them. Per germline, CDR1 SGDLS and CDR2 YYNGEE. This CDR3 comprises 16 residues. Here the CDR3 reads CASSDSSAGSEETQYF. The CDR3 DNA reads TGTGCCAGCAGTGACTCTTCGGCAGGATCCGAAGAGACCCAGTACTTC.

V usage is TRBV20-1 and J usage is TRBJ2-3, with D perhaps matching TRBD2 (5 bases). This CDR3 contains 14 residues. Trimming left V 0 bases short and J 6 bases short, with 13 bases between. Germline V gene sequence: CDR1 DFQATT, CDR2 SNEGSKA (reference sequence). The DNA for the CDR3 is TGCAGTGCTAGAGAAGATCTAGCAACCGATACGCAGTATTTT. As protein: CSAREDLATDTQYF.

This clonotype showed up many times. The chain recombines TRBV11-3 with TRBJ2-2, with TRBD1 as a possible D gene (6 bases). Trimming shortened V by 5 bases and J by 7 bases, and 17 bases separated the two germline ends. This CDR3 spans 15 amino acids. Germline CDR1 SGHNT, CDR2 YENEEA. The CDR3 loop is CASSLGQGRGGELFF. The CDR3 region has the DNA TGTGCCAGCAGCCTGGGGCAGGGGAGAGGCGGGGAGCTGTTTTTT.

This clonotype was detected ten times or more. The rearrangement links TRBV13 to TRBJ2-1; TRBD2 might be the D (5 bases). Germline V CDR1 and CDR2: PRHDT, FYEKMQ (reference sequence). V was pared by 0 bases and J by 9 bases, with 12 bases between. The CDR3 contains 14 residues. Here the CDR3 reads CASSLGVRAGEQFF. The CDR3 DNA sequence: TGTGCCAGCAGCTTAGGCGTGCGGGCAGGTGAGCAGTTCTTC.

As concerns this clonotype: It may be a read error: a sequence one base away is much more abundant. The chain recombines TRBV11-2 with TRBJ2-1; 10 nucleotides agree with TRBD2. The V gene's germline CDR1 is SGHAT and CDR2 FQNNGV. CDR3 length: 14 amino acids. V was clipped by 2 bases and J by 9 bases; unmatched bases: 4. CDR3 residues: CASSLTSGKSEQFF. CDR3 DNA: TGTGCCAGCAGCTTAACTAGCGGGAAGAGTGAGCAGTTCTTC.

The table lists this clonotype with many counts. The chain links TRBV4-3 to TRBJ1-1; TRBD1 agrees at 10 bases. CDR1 and CDR2 (germline): LGHNA, YSLEER. The CDR3 runs to 14 residues. Losses at the gene ends were 5 bases for V and 4 bases for J; bases not matched to a gene: 4. The CDR3 DNA is TGCGCCAGCAGCAGAGACAGGGGGCCCACTGAAGCTTTCTTT. Its protein is CASSRDRGPTEAFF.

This clonotype was observed at least ten times. V and J are TRBV7-9 and TRBJ2-7; 7 bases fit TRBD1. The CDR3 loop spans 15 amino acids. The V segment lost 1 base and the J segment 2 bases; nucleotides outside the gene matches: 5. Germline CDR1 reads SEHNR; CDR2 reads FQNEAQ (reference sequence). This CDR3 reads CASSLEARGPYEQYF. CDR3 sequence (DNA): TGTGCCAGCAGCTTAGAGGCTAGGGGGCCCTACGAGCAGTACTTC.

This clonotype was counted ten times or more. V usage is TRBV13 and J usage is TRBJ2-5; D not certain. Trimming stripped 1 base from V and 5 bases from J, with 5 bases between. CDR3 length equals 12 residues. CDR1 is PRHDT, CDR2 FYEKMQ, per germline (reference sequence). CDR3 region: CASSLEFETQYF. The CDR3 bases are TGTGCCAGCAGCTTAGAATTTGAGACCCAGTACTTC.